The rows below give T cell receptor beta chains drawn from one sample of a study of blood T cell repertoires in COVID-19. Here immunoSEQ multiplex PCR was the method, and the copy in TCRdb shows in-frame clones only, minus some. The sample lists fewer than 80,000 clones, around nine tenths occurring once. Source material: peripheral blood. These receptors were taken from a man older than 75 with COVID-19, enrolled during active disease. The CDR3 runs from the conserved cysteine through the conserved F or W. The D gene is left open where the match is weak. Clone size is stated in some rows and not others, as once, few, many or a class when expanded.

J	V	D	size	DNA	CDR3
TRBJ1-6	TRBV3-1/TRBV3-2	.	.	TGTGCCAGCAGCTCTAGGCCCCCCATCCTCCACTTT	CASSSRPPILHF
TRBJ2-2	TRBV3-1/TRBV3-2	TRBD2	.	TGTGCCAGCAGCCTGGGACTAGCGGGGAACACCGGGGAGCTGTTTTTT	CASSLGLAGNTGELFF
TRBJ1-4	TRBV28	.	once	TGTGCCAGCAGTTGGAGTGGGGGGGCAGGGGCTGAAAAACTGTTTTTT	CASSWSGGAGAEKLFF
TRBJ1-3	TRBV6-5	.	.	TGTGCCAGCAGCCTTCGAGGGGGTACTGGAAACACCATATATTTT	CASSLRGGTGNTIYF
TRBJ1-1	TRBV2	.	.	TGTGCCAGCACCCAGGAACTTAACACTGAAGCTTTCTTT	CASTQELNTEAFF
TRBJ2-3	TRBV9	.	.	TGTGCCAGCAGCGGGGGACTTCTCACAGATACGCAGTATTTT	CASSGGLLTDTQYF
TRBJ1-2	TRBV5-4	TRBD1	.	TGTGCCAGCAGTAGGGGGCTCGATGGCTACACCTTC	CASSRGLDGYTF
TRBJ1-2	TRBV5-5	.	.	TGTGCCAGCAGCCCGGAGATCGGCAGTAACTATGGCTACACCTTC	CASSPEIGSNYGYTF
TRBJ1-5	TRBV28	TRBD1	.	TGTGCCAGCAGTTTAATTAAGGGGGCAAATCAGCCCCAGCATTTT	CASSLIKGANQPQHF
TRBJ2-5	TRBV11-1	.	once	TGTGCCAGCAGGCTAGGACAGAACCAAGAGACCCAGTACTTC	CASRLGQNQETQYF
TRBJ2-7	TRBV27	TRBD2	.	TGTGCCAGCAGTCATCGACTAGCGGATAACTACGAGCAGTACTTC	CASSHRLADNYEQYF
TRBJ1-4	TRBV6-4	TRBD1	few	TGTGCCAGCATACCGGACAGGCCCTTCTCGGAAAAACTGTTTTTT	CASIPDRPFSEKLFF
TRBJ2-5	TRBV19	.	.	TGTGCCTCCTTGGGAGGAGAGACCCAGTACTTC	CASLGGETQYF
TRBJ1-1	TRBV18	TRBD1	.	TGTGCCAGCTCAGTGACAGGGGGCGAGACTGAAGCTTTCTTT	CASSVTGGETEAFF
TRBJ2-3	TRBV5-1	.	.	TGCGCCAGCAGCTTGGCAGGGGCGGCCGCAGATACGCAGTATTTT	CASSLAGAAADTQYF
TRBJ1-5	TRBV21-1	.	.	TGTGCCAGCAATCCTTTGGAGGAAAAAGACGATCAGCCCCAGCATTTT	CASNPLEEKDDQPQHF
TRBJ1-1	TRBV12-5	.	.	TGTGCTAGTGGTTTGGCCGGGAGAGCACCGAACACTGAAGCTTTCTTT	CASGLAGRAPNTEAFF
TRBJ2-7	TRBV6-2/TRBV6-3	TRBD1	few	TGTGCCAGCAGTTTCCGGGACAGCCTCTCCTACGAGCAGTACTTC	CASSFRDSLSYEQYF
TRBJ2-3	TRBV3-1/TRBV3-2	.	.	TGTGCCAGCAGCCCCCTACCCTCCTTCACAGATACGCAGTATTTT	CASSPLPSFTDTQYF
TRBJ1-3	TRBV20-1	TRBD1	.	TGCAGTGCTAATGACAGGGCGTCAGGAAACACCATATATTTT	CSANDRASGNTIYF
TRBJ2-1	TRBV6-4	TRBD2	few	TGTGCCAGCGGGGGGGGTCCGGGAACCGGTGAGCAGTTCTTC	CASGGGPGTGEQFF
TRBJ1-2	TRBV19	TRBD1	.	TGTGCCAGTAGTATTTTATGGACAGGGCTAGGGTATGGCTACACCTTC	CASSILWTGLGYGYTF
TRBJ2-5	TRBV9	.	.	TGTGCCAGCAGCGTTACGGGGGACCACCAAGAGACCCAGTACTTC	CASSVTGDHQETQYF
TRBJ2-7	TRBV7-2	TRBD1	.	TGTGCCAGCAGCTTAGGTGGACAGGCGCCCGAGCAGTACTTC	CASSLGGQAPEQYF
TRBJ2-3	TRBV20-1	.	.	TGCAGTGCTAGTCCAGTTCTGGATACGCAGTATTTT	CSASPVLDTQYF
TRBJ1-3	TRBV6-5	.	few	TGTGCCAGCAGTCGCGGGACCGGCTCTGGAAACACCATATATTTT	CASSRGTGSGNTIYF
TRBJ2-7	TRBV24-1	.	.	TGTGCCACCAGTGAGGGACTCTCCTACGAGCAGTACTTC	CATSEGLSYEQYF
TRBJ1-2	TRBV11-2	.	few	TGTGCCAGCAGCTTAGCGAGGCAAAATCCTAACTATGGCTACACCTTC	CASSLARQNPNYGYTF
TRBJ1-4	TRBV29-1	.	once	TGCAGCGTTGTCGGGACACCTGCAACTAATGAAAAACTGTTTTTT	CSVVGTPATNEKLFF
TRBJ1-6	TRBV20-1	.	.	TGCAGTGCTAGTGGACGGACTTCAGCCCTCCACTTT	CSASGRTSALHF
TRBJ1-6	TRBV6-5	.	.	TGTGCCAGCAGTAGGACCCCGGCGGGCTCACCCCTCCACTTT	CASSRTPAGSPLHF
TRBJ2-3	TRBV11-2	TRBD2	.	TGTGCCAGCAGCCTTTCTCATAGCGGGGTGGGAGATACGCAGTATTTT	CASSLSHSGVGDTQYF
TRBJ1-2	TRBV28	TRBD1	.	TGTGCCAGCAGAGTCGACAGGGTGGGAGGCTACACCTTC	CASRVDRVGGYTF
TRBJ1-1	TRBV29-1	.	.	TGCGGCGTTTCAAGTCGGATCTGGGAGACTGAAGCTTTCTTT	CGVSSRIWETEAFF
TRBJ2-7	TRBV5-1	.	.	TGCGCCAGCAGCCGGGGACGGGGGTCCTACGAGCAGTACTTC	CASSRGRGSYEQYF
TRBJ2-1	TRBV5-1	.	few	TGCGCCAGCAGCGAGGGATCTTTCAATGAGCAGTTCTTC	CASSEGSFNEQFF
TRBJ1-2	TRBV5-4	.	few	TGTGCCAGCTCCCTTTGGGGCCCCAACTATGGCTACACCTTC	CASSLWGPNYGYTF
TRBJ1-3	TRBV29-1	TRBD1	.	TGCAGCGTTAAGACAGGGGGCTATGGAAACACCATATATTTT	CSVKTGGYGNTIYF
TRBJ1-3	TRBV19	.	.	TGTGCCAGTAGTATCCTCGCCGGTAACTCTGGAAACACCATATATTTT	CASSILAGNSGNTIYF
TRBJ1-1	TRBV14	.	once	TGTGCCAGCAGCCAAAGCAGGGCTAGCACTGAAGCTTTCTTT	CASSQSRASTEAFF
TRBJ2-3	TRBV6-2/TRBV6-3	.	.	TGTGCCAGCAGTTACTCACGGGGGGCAGTCGATACGCAGTATTTT	CASSYSRGAVDTQYF
TRBJ1-2	TRBV5-1	.	.	TGCGCCAGCAGCTCGGGGGAAAGGGTTCAAGGCTACACCTTC	CASSSGERVQGYTF
TRBJ2-1	TRBV9	.	.	TGTGCCAGCAGCGTAGACCCCCGACCACGGGGAAGGTCCTACAATGAGCAGTTCTTC	CASSVDPRPRGRSYNEQFF
TRBJ2-5	TRBV20-1	.	once	TGCAGTGCTAGTAACTTACAAGAGACCCAGTACTTC	CSASNLQETQYF
TRBJ1-3	TRBV2	.	.	TGTGCCAGCAGTGGGGAGGGAAACACCATATATTTT	CASSGEGNTIYF
TRBJ1-2	TRBV27	TRBD1	.	TGTGCCAGCAGTTTCCGGAGGACAGGGTATGGCTACACCTTC	CASSFRRTGYGYTF
TRBJ1-4	TRBV3-1/TRBV3-2	.	.	TGTGCCAGCAGCACCTGGACAGAGAATGAAAAACTGTTTTTT	CASSTWTENEKLFF
TRBJ1-2	TRBV20-1	TRBD1	.	TGCAGTGCTAGTCCCCCCGAGGACAGGGGAAGTGGCTACACCTTC	CSASPPEDRGSGYTF
TRBJ1-4	TRBV2	.	few	TGTGCCAGCAGACAGGGAATCGAAAAACTGTTTTTT	CASRQGIEKLFF
TRBJ2-3	TRBV9	TRBD1	.	TGTGCCAGCAGCACTCGACAGGGCGGCACAGATACGCAGTATTTT	CASSTRQGGTDTQYF
TRBJ2-5	TRBV7-3	.	.	TGTGCCAGCAGCTCCCGGGATGGAGAGTACTTC	CASSSRDGEYF
TRBJ2-7	TRBV5-4	TRBD2	.	TGTGCCAGCAGTCCTAGCGGGGGGTTCGCCTACGAGCAGTACTTC	CASSPSGGFAYEQYF
TRBJ2-3	TRBV18	TRBD2	.	TGTGCCAGCTCATTTCAGCGGGGGGACACAGATACGCAGTATTTT	CASSFQRGDTDTQYF
TRBJ2-2	TRBV7-6	TRBD1	.	TGTGCCAGCAGCTCGACAGGGCCTTGGAGCACCGGGGAGCTGTTTTTT	CASSSTGPWSTGELFF
TRBJ2-7	TRBV20-1	.	.	TGCAGTGCTAGAGAGGGAGTCGAGCAGTACTTC	CSAREGVEQYF